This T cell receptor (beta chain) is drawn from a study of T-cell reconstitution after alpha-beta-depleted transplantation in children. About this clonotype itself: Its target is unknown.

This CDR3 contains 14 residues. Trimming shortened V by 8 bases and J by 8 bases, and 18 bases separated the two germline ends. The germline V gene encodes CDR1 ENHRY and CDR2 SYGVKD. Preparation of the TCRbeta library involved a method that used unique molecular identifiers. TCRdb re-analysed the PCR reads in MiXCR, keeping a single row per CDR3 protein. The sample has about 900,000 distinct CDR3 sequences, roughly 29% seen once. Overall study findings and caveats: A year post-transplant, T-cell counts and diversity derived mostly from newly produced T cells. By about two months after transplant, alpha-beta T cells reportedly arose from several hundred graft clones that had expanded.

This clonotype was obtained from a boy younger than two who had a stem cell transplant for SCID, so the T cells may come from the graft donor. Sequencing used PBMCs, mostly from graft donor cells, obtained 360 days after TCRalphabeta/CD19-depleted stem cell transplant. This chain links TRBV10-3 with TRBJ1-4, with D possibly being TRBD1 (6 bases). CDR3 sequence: CAIRSGGAQEKLFF. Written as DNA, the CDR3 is TGTGCCATCCGGAGCGGGGGCGCACAGGAAAAACTGTTTTTT.